This T cell receptor beta chain appears in the sequencing data of a study of CD4 T cells in relation to SARS-CoV-2 and coronaviruses (dated by TCRdb to the early 2020s). With regard to the full study: HLA restriction was mapped for shared crossreactive spike epitopes using patient-derived lymphoblastoid cell lines. The study assessed, at the TCR clonotype level, memory CD4+ T cell crossreactivity between SARS-CoV-2 and common cold coronavirus spike proteins. Samples from a few pre-COVID donors and the naive versus memory experiments were sequenced with the Adaptive Biotechnologies TCR-sequencing kit; other data were Illumina-based. Expansion assays from other donors in the study were sequenced with a different, Illumina-based TCR-beta assay.

Concerning this clone itself: Its antigen remains undetermined. Nothing much larger sits one base from this clone, and base qualities are not available.

The CDR3 measures 15 amino acids from cysteine to phenylalanine. Only the CDR3 region is kept as DNA, spanning 45 bases read in frame from base 1. Cut back by 5 bases and 1 base, the V and J ends lie 14 bases apart. The germline V gene (reference sequence) specifies SGHNT as CDR1 and YYREEE as CDR2. Deep-resolution immunoSEQ TCR-beta sequencing was performed on DNA from uncultured naive and memory CD4+ T cells. As for how the authors treated the data: During preprocessing, nonproductive sequences were removed, along with CDR3s that did not begin with C, did not end with F or W, or were shorter than 7 amino acids. Cultured and uncultured naive and memory CD4+ repertoires were searched for previously identified spike- and CEF-reactive CDR3s. Pairwise Levenshtein distance, computed with the stringdist R package after three terminal residues were trimmed from each end, was used as the measure of CDR3 homology. Sourced from immuneACCESS, this table was stored by TCRdb with only in-frame sequences that have V and J called. A share of the clones is absent; for the studies checked, an unresolved V gene accounts for under half, and the remainder has no known explanation. V and J calls and clone size are those listed in that table; D and trimming were worked out from the DNA. Here the sample has 55,000 to 75,000 clones; about 89% occur a single time. The ten largest clones add up to 1.6% of the sample.

CD4+ T cells from unexposed donors were collected before the COVID-19 pandemic (2011-2018). Naive and memory CD4+ T cells were separated from cryopreserved PBMCs through CD4 enrichment, which was followed by EasySep naive CD4+ T cell enrichment. Leukapheresis product for the unexposed donors was purchased commercially. PBMCs were isolated from leukapheresis product or whole blood by Ficoll-Paque PLUS gradient centrifugation. PBMCs were either used fresh in the expansion assay or cryopreserved at -140 degrees C. The QIAamp Micro DNA Kit was used to extract genomic DNA from the CD4+ T cells. General findings and caveats noted by the study authors: Memory CD4+ clonotypes crossrecognizing SARS-CoV-2 and at least one common cold coronavirus spike were found in 55% to 75% of donors. Crossreactivity analysis was centred on spike protein, so crossreactivity against other viral proteins was not assessed. Crossreactive clones showed significantly weaker SARS-CoV-2-driven expansion than monoreactive clones, consistent with antigenic imprinting. Because no donor provided both pre-pandemic and post-infection samples, tracing the source of pre-existing responses was limited. Sequencing of naive versus memory cells indicated that the assay detects memory recall responses, not primary responses primed during culture. Small numbers of patients and of tested TCRs limited the study.

This chain joins TRBV5-4 to TRBJ2-3; the D gene cannot be resolved beyond TRBD1 or TRBD2, each matching 5 bases. The receptor was isolated from a human donor in good health. Sequencing used memory CD4+ T cells from PBMCs. The sample's cell subset or site label, in plain terms: memory (non-naive) CD4+ T cells. The nucleotide sequence reads as follows: TGTGCCAGCAGGTCCAGGGAGCAGGGCACAGATACGCAGTATTTT. Its protein product is CASRSREQGTDTQYF.